These 31 T cell receptor beta chains share one sample of origin, sequenced in a study of blood T cell repertoires in COVID-19. Data came from immunoSEQ multiplex PCR; TCRdb stores just in-frame clones and leaves some out. Found here are some 63,000 clones, roughly 85% of them singletons; the top ten hold around 17%. Input material: peripheral blood. The receptors were gathered from a human donor in a cohort sampled during active COVID-19.

The chain uses TRBV3-1 (or the pseudogene TRBV3-2) and TRBJ2-7, with D hard to call. The germline CDR1 and CDR2 sequences are LGHDT and YNNKEL (reference sequence). Trimming took off 1 base at V and 5 bases at J, with 6 bases between the two ends. The CDR3 has 12 residues. CDR3 sequence reads: CASSQVPHEQYF. The CDR3 nucleotides read TGTGCCAGCAGCCAAGTCCCTCACGAGCAGTACTTC.

This clone was observed a single time. The rearrangement joins TRBV4-1 to TRBJ2-5; TRBD2 might be the D (6 bases). CDR1 and CDR2 (germline): MGHRA, YSYEKL. Between the trimmed V and J ends, which lost 2 bases and 4 bases, there was a span of 14 bases. The CDR3 contains 15 residues. As DNA, the CDR3 is TGCGCCAGCAGCCAACCTAGCGCCGAGGGAGAGACCCAGTACTTC. It encodes CASSQPSAEGETQYF.

The V gene is TRBV6-1, the J gene TRBJ2-7; 9 nucleotides line up with TRBD2. The germline V gene has CDR1 MNHNS and CDR2 SASEGT. The ends lost 4 bases at V and 5 bases at J; junction bases unmatched: 15. CDR3 length: 17 amino acids. The CDR3 DNA is TGTGCCAGCAGTGGAACCCCCCTCTGGGCGGGGGGGAACGAGCAGTACTTC. Protein product: CASSGTPLWAGGNEQYF.

The chain is built from TRBV30 and TRBJ2-3; possibly TRBD1 for D (5 bases). Trimming left V 2 bases short and J 7 bases short, with 13 bases between. The CDR3 extends over 13 amino acids. CDR1 is GTSNPN, CDR2 SVGIG, per germline (reference sequence). The CDR3 reads CAWSKGWPHTQYF. The CDR3 DNA is TGTGCCTGGAGTAAGGGGTGGCCCCATACGCAGTATTTT.

The chain combines TRBV6-5 with TRBJ2-5, with 8 bases aligning to TRBD1. In germline, CDR1 is MNHEY, CDR2 SVGAGI. The CDR3 is 15 amino acids. Trimming at V came to 6 bases and at J to 5 bases, leaving 11 bases not matched to a gene. The CDR3 loop reads CASSPGQAIRETQYF. The CDR3 coding sequence is TGTGCCAGCAGCCCGGGACAGGCGATAAGGGAGACCCAGTACTTC.

This clone was counted only a few times. The rearrangement uses TRBV5-6 and TRBJ1-1; no clear D gene. The V and J ends lost 7 bases and 1 base respectively, with 8 bases between them. CDR3 length: 12 amino acids. The germline V gene encodes CDR1 SGHDT and CDR2 YYEEEE. CDR3 region: CASERGNTEAFF. In DNA form, the CDR3 reads TGTGCCAGCGAACGGGGGAACACTGAAGCTTTCTTT.

CDR3 sequence: CASSKHTDTRDRGARGIYEQYF. The CDR3 DNA sequence: TGTGCCAGCAGTAAACACACAGATACAAGGGATCGGGGGGCACGCGGGATATACGAGCAGTACTTC. The chain uses TRBV21-1 and TRBJ2-7; the D call TRBD2 from the table was never checked on the DNA. TRBV21-1 is classified as a pseudogene. This CDR3 comprises 22 residues.

This chain links TRBV6-2 or TRBV6-3 with TRBJ2-7; D gene unclear. The CDR3 has 16 amino acids. Trimming took off 6 bases at V and 0 bases at J, with 18 bases between the two ends. Germline CDR1 is MNHEY and CDR2 is SVGEGT. This CDR3 is CASSLTSDIPSYEQYF. The CDR3 DNA reads TGTGCCAGCAGCCTAACATCAGATATTCCCTCCTACGAGCAGTACTTC.

Details on this clone: Other DNA variants within this sample encode the same CDR3. The rearrangement links TRBV19 to TRBJ1-2; D uncertain. Germline V gene sequence: CDR1 LNHDA, CDR2 SQIVND (reference sequence). Trimming cost V 8 bases and J 0 bases, with 13 bases left between them. The CDR3 sequence is 14 residues long. CDR3 region: CASYRPDTNYGYTF. The CDR3, as DNA: TGTGCCAGTTATAGGCCAGACACTAACTATGGCTACACCTTC. Full variable domain (outside the CDR3, taken from reference TRBV19 and TRBJ1-2): DGGITQSPKYLFRKEGQNVTLSCEQNLNHDAMYWYRQDPGQGLRLIYYSQIVNDFQKGDIAEGYSVSREKKESFPLTVTSAQKNPTAFYLCASYRPDTNYGYTFGSGTRLTVV.

The chain links TRBV4-3 to TRBJ2-3; 13 bases map to TRBD2. V lost 6 bases and J lost 5; bases outside the gene matches: 8. The CDR3 length is 16 residues. CDR1 and CDR2 (germline): LGHNA, YSLEER. CDR3 amino acids: CASSRRLAGGGDTQYF. The CDR3 region has the DNA TGCGCCAGCAGTCGCCGACTAGCGGGGGGAGGAGATACGCAGTATTTT.

The chain is built from TRBV9 and TRBJ1-1; no reliable D call. The ends were cut back, 4 bases at V and 0 bases at J, with 13 bases in the middle. The CDR3 is made up of 15 amino acids. Looked up from germline, CDR1 is SGDLS and CDR2 is YYNGEE. The CDR3 is CASSPSRSMNTEAFF. CDR3 DNA sequence: TGTGCCAGCAGCCCTAGTCGGAGTATGAACACTGAAGCTTTCTTT.

J is TRBJ1-5 and V is TRBV6-6; possible D gene TRBD1, 6 bases. The germline CDR1 and CDR2 sequences are MNHNY and SVGAGI (reference sequence). Trimming removed 2 bases at V and 0 bases at J, with 11 bases between. The CDR3 spans 16 residues. The CDR3 coding sequence is TGTGCCAGCAGTTACGGGACATCTTATAGCAATCAGCCCCAGCATTTT. Its protein product is CASSYGTSYSNQPQHF.

The V and J genes are TRBV10-3 and TRBJ2-5; 10 bases agree with TRBD2. J gave up 5 bases and V 0 bases, and 3 bases lay outside the gene matches. This CDR3 has 15 residues. CDR1 is ENHRY and CDR2 is SYGVKD in the germline V gene. DNA of the CDR3: TGTGCCATCAGTGAGTCACAGACTAGCGGGGAGACCCAGTACTTC. Its translation: CAISESQTSGETQYF.

The chain uses TRBV9 and TRBJ1-6, with 7 bases aligning to TRBD1. After removal of 0 bases from V and 7 bases from J, the junction contained 4 bases not matched to a gene. Germline lookup yields CDR1 SGDLS and CDR2 YYNGEE. This CDR3 spans 15 amino acids. Here the CDR3 reads CASSVDQGENSPLHF. The CDR3 DNA reads TGTGCCAGCAGCGTAGACCAGGGGGAAAATTCACCCCTCCACTTT.

This chain joins TRBV19 and TRBJ1-1; TRBD1 aligns across 9 bases. V lost 10 bases and J lost 1; bases outside the gene matches: 4. The length of the CDR3 is 13 residues. Per germline, CDR1 LNHDA and CDR2 SQIVND (reference sequence). In DNA, the CDR3 is TGTGCCACCTCGACAGGGGGGAACACTGAAGCTTTCTTT. It translates to CATSTGGNTEAFF.

The V gene is TRBV27, the J gene TRBJ1-3; D gene unclear. The CDR3 extends over 15 amino acids. The V and J ends lost 0 bases and 2 bases respectively, with 8 bases between them. CDR1 is MNHEY and CDR2 is SMNVEV in the germline V gene (reference sequence). The CDR3 protein is CASSLSAIPGNTIYF. The CDR3 bases are TGTGCCAGCAGTTTATCGGCCATCCCTGGAAACACCATATATTTT.

This clone was picked up one time. V and J are TRBV10-2 and TRBJ2-5, with 8 bases that match TRBD2. V was clipped by 7 bases and J by 3 bases; unmatched bases: 16. Per the germline V gene, CDR1 is WSHSY and CDR2 is SAAADI. CDR3 length: 17 amino acids. Here the CDR3 reads CASTPGGAGEREETQYF. The CDR3 nucleotides read TGCGCCAGCACCCCGGGTGGAGCGGGGGAACGAGAAGAGACCCAGTACTTC.

The chain combines TRBV5-8 with TRBJ1-2; D may be TRBD1 (5 bases). The CDR3 has 15 amino acids. V was cut by 1 base and J by 3 bases, with 13 bases left in between. CDR1 is SGHTS, CDR2 YDEGEE, per germline. CDR3 amino acids: CASSLWAGKDYGYTF. CDR3 sequence (DNA): TGTGCCAGCAGCTTGTGGGCAGGGAAGGACTATGGCTACACCTTC.

This rearrangement joins TRBV27 to TRBJ2-7; TRBD1 is a possible D gene (6 bases). CDR1 MNHEY and CDR2 SMNVEV come from the germline V gene (reference sequence). The CDR3 spans 14 residues. With 2 bases removed from V and 4 bases from J, the gap between germline ends came to 12 bases. The CDR3 reads CASSLRDTSYEQYF. Here the CDR3 DNA reads TGTGCCAGCAGTTTAAGGGACACTTCATACGAGCAGTACTTC.

V and J are TRBV5-4 and TRBJ1-5, with TRBD1 as a possible D gene (6 bases). Germline values: CDR1 SGHNT, CDR2 YYREEE (reference sequence). The CDR3 totals 14 residues. The ends were cut back, 2 bases at V and 1 base at J, with 7 bases in the middle. CDR3 amino acids: CASSFTGSNQPQHF. In nucleotides, the CDR3 is TGTGCCAGCAGCTTCACAGGGAGCAATCAGCCCCAGCATTTT.

This clone was seen a single time. This rearrangement joins TRBV10-3 to TRBJ2-2; 8 bases are shared with TRBD2. CDR1 ENHRY and CDR2 SYGVKD come from the germline V gene. The CDR3 has 14 amino acids. Trimming removed 6 bases from V and 7 bases from J; junction bases left unmatched: 7. DNA of the CDR3: TGTGCCATCAGCGGGGGGGCCGGTGACGGGGAGCTGTTTTTT. Encoded protein: CAISGGAGDGELFF.

The CDR3 DNA follows: TGTGCCAGCAGTGAATTGGCGGGGGGTTCCGGGGAGCTGTTTTTT. It yields the protein CASSELAGGSGELFF. V gene TRBV6-1 combines with J gene TRBJ2-2; 8 bases align to TRBD2. The CDR3 length is 15 residues. Germline loops: CDR1 MNHNS, CDR2 SASEGT. Trimming cost V 2 bases and J 6 bases; bases outside gene matches: 5.

J is TRBJ1-1 and V is TRBV6-5; 9 nucleotides align to TRBD1. J lost 4 bases, V lost 6 bases, and 9 bases had no gene match. The CDR3 runs 15 residues. In germline, CDR1 is MNHEY, CDR2 SVGAGI. CDR3 DNA sequence: TGTGCCAGCAGGGCCGGGACAGGGTTAATCACTGAAGCTTTCTTT. Residues: CASRAGTGLITEAFF.

The V and J genes are TRBV4-3 and TRBJ1-4; 7 bases are shared with TRBD1. This CDR3 contains 13 residues. CDR1 and CDR2 (germline): LGHNA, YSLEER. V was pared by 5 bases and J by 7 bases, with 4 bases of the junction left unmatched. The CDR3 region is CASSIRGSEKLFF. The CDR3 bases are TGCGCCAGCAGCATCAGGGGGAGTGAAAAACTGTTTTTT.

The chain carries TRBV9 and TRBJ2-1, with TRBD2 identical over 8 bases. V gave up 2 bases and J gave up 3 bases; unmatched junction bases: 4. Germline values: CDR1 SGDLS, CDR2 YYNGEE. The CDR3 loop spans 15 amino acids. CDR3 residues: CASSVAGGNYNEQFF. CDR3 DNA sequence: TGTGCCAGCAGCGTGGCGGGGGGCAACTACAATGAGCAGTTCTTC. The whole variable domain, filled in from reference TRBV9 and TRBJ2-1, reads DSGVTQTPKHLITATGQRVTLRCSPRSGDLSVYWYQQSLDQGLQFLIQYYNGEERAKGNILERFSAQQFPDLHSELNLSSLELGDSALYFCASSVAGGNYNEQFFGPGTRLTVL.

This chain uses TRBV20-1 with TRBJ1-1; D is ambiguous. Germline values: CDR1 DFQATT, CDR2 SNEGSKA (reference sequence). The CDR3 covers 10 residues. V lost 4 bases and J 6 bases, leaving 6 bases between the germline ends. The CDR3 DNA follows: TGCAGTGCTAAACGGGCTGAAGCTTTCTTT. Its protein is CSAKRAEAFF.

V and J are TRBV7-9 and TRBJ1-6; 7 bases are a match to TRBD1. Trimming cost V 3 bases and J 9 bases; bases outside gene matches: 8. Germline values: CDR1 SEHNR, CDR2 FQNEAQ (reference sequence). CDR3 length equals 15 residues. CDR3 region: CASSLDRLWGSPLHF. The DNA for the CDR3 is TGTGCCAGCAGCTTGGACAGGTTGTGGGGTTCACCCCTCCACTTT.

This chain connects TRBV4-3 to TRBJ2-5; 9 nucleotides line up with TRBD2. This CDR3 comprises 17 residues. Per germline, CDR1 LGHNA and CDR2 YSLEER. The junction had 12 bases not matched to a gene; V was cut back by 0 bases and J by 7 bases. The CDR3 DNA reads TGCGCCAGCAGCCAAGAATTCCGCGGGGGGGGAGTCGGGACCCAGTACTTC. Its translation is CASSQEFRGGGVGTQYF.

The chain has TRBV10-3 and TRBJ1-2; 8 bases are a match to TRBD1. The germline CDR1 and CDR2 sequences are ENHRY and SYGVKD. There are 13 residues in the CDR3. J was trimmed by 6 bases and V by 8 bases; bases with no gene match: 8. Here the CDR3 reads CAIHETGVDGYTF. CDR3 coding DNA: TGTGCCATCCACGAGACAGGGGTAGATGGCTACACCTTC.

This chain joins TRBV21-1 and TRBJ1-1; TRBD1, as called in the table, went unchecked against the DNA. TRBV21-1 is marked as a pseudogene. The CDR3 contains 15 residues. The CDR3 spells CASSERGQGAAEAFF. The DNA for the CDR3 is TGTGCCAGCAGCGAAAGAGGACAGGGGGCAGCTGAAGCTTTCTTT.

The rearrangement uses TRBV4-3 and TRBJ2-1; 9 bases fit TRBD2. Germline V gene sequence: CDR1 LGHNA, CDR2 YSLEER. CDR3 length: 18 amino acids. J lost 5 bases, V lost 1 base, and 12 bases had no gene match. CDR3 sequence: CASSQVYSGGLSNNEQFF. The CDR3 coding sequence is TGCGCCAGCAGCCAAGTATACAGCGGGGGGCTCTCTAACAATGAGCAGTTCTTC.